The T cell receptor (beta chain) under discussion was sequenced for a study of cytomegalovirus exposure and HLA in healthy donors (dated by TCRdb to about 2017). Regarding the study in general: An earlier analysis of approximately 640 of the donors reported 250 to 300 Gb of sequence data and around 110 million unique TCR beta sequences from 150 million to 200 million T cells. A later analysis re-examined previously published TCR beta repertoires from about 700 donors and added high-resolution HLA genotyping to investigate patterns of TCR occurrence. The number of donors typed differed by locus, with about 629-640 for A, B, C, DRB1 and DQB1, roughly 550 for DQA1, 606 for DPA1, and approximately 470 for DPB1. An earlier analysis of 587 of the donors used high-throughput TCR beta sequencing to judge whether each TCR beta V gene segment behaved as functional or pseudogenic. The aim of the study was to test whether cataloging public T cell receptors could identify signatures of past pathogen exposure. To predict cytomegalovirus infection status, the study brought together high-throughput TCR immunosequencing, statistical association of individual TCRs with disease status, and machine learning. HLA typing covered class I and class II loci at four-digit resolution. Among the roughly 370 genotyped donors, around 81% belonged to the genetic ancestry cluster associated with self-reported Caucasian donors. Donor age, sex, ethnicity and CMV serostatus were collected together with the repertoire data. The study profiled the T cell repertoires of about 640 subjects by immunosequencing and related them to cytomegalovirus serostatus. Among some 400 genotyped donors of the cohort, an average of around 250,000 unique TCR beta nucleotide sequences was sequenced per donor, of which about 19% were non-productive. An early release that covered fewer than 800 HLA-typed donors contained about 300 gigabases of sequencing data and tens of millions of unique TCR sequences. In a later genetic analysis, genome-wide SNP genotypes for about 55% of the roughly 700 donors were used, and that subset was treated as a discovery cohort. Roughly 5 DR-DQ haplotypes were handled as single units for association and clustering because linkage in the cohort was strong. A separate validation cohort of 100 to 150 different subjects was used in addition to the roughly 670-subject first cohort. The later analysis used no new phenotypic data to find candidate immune exposures, relying instead on TCR beta sequences and their occurrence across donors. Every discovery cohort repertoire had been produced on one sequencing platform.

The CDR3 has 14 amino acids, counting the end cysteine and phenylalanine. CDR3 DNA only is kept here, 42 bases in frame from base 1. A distance of 16 bases separates the germline ends of V and J, which lose 7 bases and 4 bases respectively. The germline V gene yields SGHVT for CDR1 and SQSDAQ for CDR2. The cohort consisted of hundreds of healthy bone marrow donors. All cohort members were sampled while nominally healthy, although unrecorded immune exposures were likely present. The donor was CMV seronegative and was included in the group of 352 seronegative cohort members. A peripheral blood sample was provided by each donor, and peripheral blood mononuclear cells were used for TCR beta sequencing. The Qiagen DNeasy Blood Extraction Kit was used to extract genomic DNA from the blood cell samples. The method was the immunoSEQ multiplex PCR assay. For the multiplex PCR, a mixture combining 60 forward primers for TCR Vbeta segments and 13 reverse primers for TCR Jbeta segments was used. The CDR3 region of rearranged TCR beta genes was amplified from genomic DNA by a multiplex PCR assay. The amplified TCR beta libraries were sequenced on the Illumina HiSeq System as 87-base-pair reads. As for how the authors treated the data: A later analysis tallied 75 million to 85 million unique TCR beta chains across the 600 to 700 repertoires, and roughly 11 million of those chains were shared by two or more donors. Raw reads were error-corrected and collapsed into unique sequences by a nearest-neighbor algorithm in which closely related sequences were merged to remove PCR and sequencing errors. To assign V, D and J gene segments, CDR3 sequences were aligned to IMGT reference sequences. For a sequence to be retained, a match of at least six nucleotides was required to both a V gene segment and a J gene segment. A rearrangement counted as productive if the CDR3 had no stop codons and remained in frame with V and J, and every other rearrangement counted as non-productive. CDR3 was defined according to IMGT convention as the region running from the second conserved V-encoded cysteine to the conserved J-encoded phenylalanine. The earlier analysis of some 550 of the donors excluded any sequence lacking an unambiguous match to a single V gene segment. In an earlier analysis of approximately 590 of the donors, V segments were called functional above 56.7% productive rearrangements and were called segregating when the between-donor standard deviation exceeded 5%. A statistical classification framework was built for diagnosing cytomegalovirus status from the catalog of TCR beta chain sequences. V and J gene assignment, in a later analysis, came from comparing TCR nucleotide sequences with IMGT/GENE-DB human TR gene sequences. In a later analysis, CDR3 sequences and most-parsimonious VDJ recombination scenarios were assigned using the TCRdist pipeline. In a later analysis, every TCR beta chain was defined by the combination of its CDR3 amino acid sequence and its V-gene family, and reads without a unique V-gene family were dropped. As a way to deal with suspected cross-contamination and a sequencing artifact, a later analysis dropped 592 nucleotide sequences that were highly shared and had low generation probability. In a later analysis, a clonal expansion index was calculated for each public chain from normalized within-repertoire ranks of inferred template counts. In a later analysis, generation probabilities were computed using a VDJ recombination model fitted to out-of-frame rearrangements, and the results were checked against IGoR. Hypergeometric tests were used in a later analysis to score TCR-TCR, TCR-HLA and TCR-CMV co-occurrence, with a repertoire-size bias correction applied to the TCR pairs. False discovery rates were estimated in a later analysis by permuting HLA or CMV assignments 20 times. In a later analysis, co-occurring TCRs were grouped using DBSCAN, with TCRdist sequence similarity added in when clustering inside HLA-allele-positive subsets. Repertoires with fewer than 30,000 or more than 120,000 public chains were left out of co-occurrence clustering, as were about 5 repertoires with anomalous nucleotide sharing. Imported from immuneACCESS, the table was reduced by TCRdb to in-frame sequences with V and J called. These copies leave out some clones; in studies compared against another copy, an unresolved V gene accounts for under half, and the cause of the remainder is not known. D and trimming were read from the DNA, whereas the V and J calls and clone size are those reported in that table. The sample records 150,000 to 200,000 clones, more than 60% of which are singletons. The ten largest account for around 4.7% of the sample.

General study outcomes and caveats: The cohort was sequenced for TCR beta chains only, and without alpha or paired-chain data the features that could be detected were limited. The authors suggested that the approach could potentially be extended to other disease states and immunological phenotypes. Some IMGT-functional V segments, including TRBV6-2 and TRBV6-3, could not be distinguished by the 87-base-pair reads and were therefore excluded. HLA typing was unavailable for some donors at each locus, so association tests used only the typed subset. In a later analysis, the rate of TCR association differed among HLA loci, with DRB1 alleles having the most associated TCRs and HLA-C alleles having the fewest. V-gene and J-gene trimming of TCR beta chains was associated with a missense DCLRE1C variant in a later genetic analysis, and the association was replicated in an independent cohort. In an earlier analysis of more than 450 of the donors, most TCR beta V segments were observed in productive rearrangements about 90% or about 30% of the time, broadly matching IMGT annotations. Three of the identified cytomegalovirus-associated TCR beta chains were confirmed in vitro to be specific for cytomegalovirus antigens. Several of the top co-occurrence clusters appeared to be linked to parvovirus B19, influenza, CMV and Epstein-Barr virus, according to a later analysis. At a false discovery rate of 0.05, a later analysis linked under 20,000 TCR beta sequences to specific HLA alleles. According to a later genetic analysis, donors in an Asian-associated ancestry cluster had fewer N-insertions in productive TCRs than the approximately 630-donor mean. According to a later analysis, most CMV-associated TCR beta chains appeared to be HLA-restricted, and the HLA associations seemed to be driven largely by CMV exposure. Linkage disequilibrium might explain the correlated functional status among segregating V segments, but an unknown experimental factor could not be ruled out. Most TCR sequences were observed very rarely across donors, whereas some public TCRs were present in many individuals. The study listed 164 TCR beta chains as associated with cytomegalovirus. Compared with equally common non-associated chains, HLA-associated TCR beta chains in a later analysis were more clonally expanded and had lower generation probabilities. Because counts were too low, under 20 rarely observed V segments, including chromosome 9 orphons, were left out of the earlier analysis of approximately 580 of the donors. The only immune exposure information available for the cohort was CMV serostatus. The classifier was reported to diagnose cytomegalovirus status with high specificity and sensitivity in both the original cohort and the validation cohort. Strong co-occurrence of HLA alleles, especially DR and DQ, made assigning TCR associations to individual alleles difficult. A group of highly shared sequence variants was considered likely to be a technical artifact of the sequencing pipeline. Sequencing depth was assumed to be roughly uniform across donors in the presence/absence analyses, though that assumption may not hold. A further reported finding was that TCR beta sequences accurately predicted the HLA-A and HLA-B alleles for most subjects in the first cohort.

Worth noting for this clone: This clone's antigen is unknown. Qualities for individual bases were not recorded, and no much larger clone is one base off.

The specimen was PBMCs. The TCR comes from a male donor in good health and CMV-seronegative. The sequence links TRBV7-4 to TRBJ1-1; the D segment could be TRBD1, given 6 matching bases. The CDR3 corresponds to CASTMDSSCTEAFF. The DNA sequence reads TGTGCCAGCACCATGGACAGTTCGTGCACTGAAGCTTTCTTT.